This TCR beta chain is from a study of cytomegalovirus exposure and HLA in healthy donors. PCR was performed using 60 Vbeta and 13 Jbeta primers. Generated by immunoSEQ multiplex PCR, the TCRdb table keeps only in-frame clones and is missing some. Of 150,000 or so clones in the sample, more than 60% were seen once. V dropped 3 bases and J dropped 7; count of bases not matched to a gene: 4. The V gene's germline CDR1 is MNHEY and CDR2 SVGAGI. This CDR3 has 14 amino acids. There are a few counts of this clone. Although they were nominally healthy when sampled, donors likely had unrecorded immune exposures.

The clonotype was recovered from a female donor in good health and CMV-seronegative. The rearrangement links TRBV6-5 to TRBJ1-2; 11 bases are a match to TRBD1. The specimen sequenced was PBMCs. The CDR3 DNA is TGTGCCAGCAGTTATAGGGGACAGGGGGGTGGCTACACCTTC. Translating it yields CASSYRGQGGGYTF.